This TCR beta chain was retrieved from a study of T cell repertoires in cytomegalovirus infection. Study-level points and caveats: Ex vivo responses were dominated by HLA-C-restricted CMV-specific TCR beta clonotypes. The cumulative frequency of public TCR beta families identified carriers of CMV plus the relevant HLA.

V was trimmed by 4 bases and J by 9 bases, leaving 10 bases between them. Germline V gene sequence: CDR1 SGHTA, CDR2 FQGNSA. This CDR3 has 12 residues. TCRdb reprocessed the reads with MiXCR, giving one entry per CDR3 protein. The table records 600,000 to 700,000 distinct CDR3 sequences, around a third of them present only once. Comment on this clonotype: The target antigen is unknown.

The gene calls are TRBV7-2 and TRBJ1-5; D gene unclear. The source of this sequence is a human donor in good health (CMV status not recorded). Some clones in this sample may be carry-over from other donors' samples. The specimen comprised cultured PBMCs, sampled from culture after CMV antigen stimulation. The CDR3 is CASSWGGGPQHF. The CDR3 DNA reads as TGTGCCAGCAGCTGGGGTGGTGGGCCCCAGCATTTT.